This T cell receptor beta chain was profiled in a study of vaccination and CD4 T cells after COVID-19. Treatment denoted: approximately 10-day PBMC culture with coronavirus spike peptide pools or control peptides (ViraFEST assay). These CD4+ T cells came from an unexposed donor, sampled before the COVID-19 pandemic (2011-2018). The ViraFEST method relied on peptide pools to expand antigen-specific T cells, followed by TCR sequencing. Details on this clonotype: Its antigen is not identified.

Cultured CD4+ T cell DNA underwent sequencing with the Oncomine TCR Beta short-read assay. TCRdb analysed the PCR reads with MiXCR anew, one entry per CDR3 protein. The data contain 8,000 to 9,500 distinct CDR3 sequences, around two fifths of them seen just once; the ten biggest clones take up over 15%. The CDR3 spans 13 residues. V shed 4 bases and J 10 bases; nucleotides not matched to a gene: 2. Germline V CDR1 and CDR2: SEHNR, FQNEAQ (reference sequence). The sequenced sample consisted of CD4+ T cells from blood, cultured in vitro. J is TRBJ2-1 and V is TRBV7-9; 12 bases agree with TRBD2. The receptor was derived from a human donor in good health. The CDR3, as DNA: TGTGCCAGCAGCTCTAGCGGGAGGGCAGAGCAGTTCTTC. Protein sequence: CASSSSGRAEQFF.